This entry features one T cell receptor (beta chain) sequence. No antigen is known for it. These data belong to a study of identical twins. Unique molecular identifiers were in the cDNA, with template-switch universal primer binding. TCRdb re-called the 5' RACE reads with MiXCR, one entry per CDR3 protein. The table shows some 500,000 distinct CDR3 sequences, with roughly 9.5% occurring only once. Overall study findings and caveats: It was possible that invariant MAIT and iNKT cells partly confounded the zero-insertion analyses.

Trimming pared 0 bases from V and 3 bases from J, leaving 10 bases between. Germline V gives CDR1 SGHRS, CDR2 YFSETQ. CDR3 length equals 15 residues. Healthy Caucasians provided all donations. These data also featured in a second study, about yellow fever vaccine responses in identical twins.

The receptor was derived from a woman younger than 30 in good health. Sequencing was done on a sample of PBMCs. The V gene is TRBV5-1, the J gene TRBJ1-5, with D maybe TRBD1 (6 bases). The CDR3 here is CASSLEGGYNQPQHF. The CDR3 bases are TGCGCCAGCAGCTTGGAGGGGGGATACAATCAGCCCCAGCATTTT.